Below, 29 T cell receptor beta chains from the same sample are listed, as sequenced in a study of untreated major depressive disorder. Whole-study findings and limits: TRBV05-01 (Vbeta 5.1) usage was higher in CD4+ T cells of depressed patients than controls.

TCRdb's copy holds only in-frame clones and misses some; the assay was immunoSEQ multiplex PCR. Of more than 25,000 clones in the sample, 90% to 95% were seen once. The antigens of these receptors remain unknown. The sample taken for sequencing was CD4+ T cells from PBMCs. The receptors shown here come from a woman aged 25 to 39 with major depressive disorder.

This clone was observed a single time. J is TRBJ1-1 and V is TRBV5-6, with no clear D. The CDR3 length is 14 residues. V was pared by 7 bases and J by 4 bases, with 17 bases between. Per the germline V gene, CDR1 is SGHDT and CDR2 is YYEEEE. The DNA of the CDR3 is TGTGCCAGCCGCTGGAAAGGCAGGAGCACTGAAGCTTTCTTT. Encoded protein: CASRWKGRSTEAFF.

The chain recombines TRBV27 with TRBJ2-3; no reliable D call. V was shortened by 2 bases and J by 0 bases, with 6 bases between the two germline ends. The CDR3 is 14 amino acids. Per germline, CDR1 MNHEY and CDR2 SMNVEV (reference sequence). DNA of the CDR3: TGTGCCAGCAGTTTAGCTGCTAGCACAGATACGCAGTATTTT. Amino acids: CASSLAASTDTQYF.

This clone has only a few counts. The V and J genes are TRBV27 and TRBJ1-4; D is possibly TRBD1 (5 bases). Germline CDR1 MNHEY, CDR2 SMNVEV (reference sequence). V was shortened by 5 bases and J by 8 bases, with 15 bases between the two germline ends. This CDR3 comprises 14 residues. In DNA, the CDR3 is TGTGCCAGCAGTGACCAGAGGGGCCGGGAAAAACTGTTTTTT. Residues: CASSDQRGREKLFF. The full variable domain, with the rest looked up from reference TRBV27 and TRBJ1-4, is EAQVTQNPRYLITVTGKKLTVTCSQNMNHEYMSWYRQDPGLGLRQIYYSMNVEVTDKGDVPEGYKVSRKEKRNFPLILESPSPNQTSLYFCASSDQRGREKLFFGSGTQLSVL.

The V gene is TRBV11-3, the J gene TRBJ1-1, with no clear D. V lost 4 bases, J lost 4 bases, and 10 bases lay in between. The CDR3 runs to 13 residues. The V gene's germline CDR1 is SGHNT and CDR2 YENEEA. The CDR3: CASSSLRGTEAFF. CDR3 in DNA: TGTGCCAGCAGCTCTCTGCGGGGCACTGAAGCTTTCTTT.

In this sample, this clone turned up a few times. The chain combines TRBV7-5 with TRBJ2-5; TRBD1, the table's D call, was not compared with the DNA. TRBV7-5 corresponds to a pseudogene. The CDR3 is 14 amino acids. CDR3 sequence: CARSLTGIGETQYF. The CDR3 bases are TGTGCCAGAAGCTTGACAGGGATTGGAGAGACCCAGTACTTC.

J is TRBJ2-7 and V is TRBV4-1; the D is unclear. CDR1 and CDR2 (germline): MGHRA, YSYEKL. The CDR3 contains 12 residues. V lost 3 bases and J lost 6, with 9 bases in between. The chain's CDR3 is CASSQTVGEQYF. For the CDR3, the DNA is TGCGCCAGCAGCCAGACGGTAGGCGAGCAGTACTTC.

The CDR3 nucleotides are TGTGCCAGCAGCTTGCGGTATACGTCGGCCAAAAACATTCAGTACTTC. It encodes CASSLRYTSAKNIQYF. The gene calls are TRBV5-6 and TRBJ2-4; D is ambiguous. This CDR3 has 16 amino acids. V lost 1 base and J 1 base, leaving 12 bases between the germline ends. The germline CDR1 and CDR2 sequences are SGHDT and YYEEEE.

This clone has a handful of counts. The rearrangement links TRBV6-5 to TRBJ2-7; 13 nucleotides agree with TRBD2. The CDR3 totals 15 residues. Germline CDR1 and CDR2: MNHEY and SVGAGI. J gave up 6 bases and V 2 bases, and 4 bases lay outside the gene matches. CDR3 residues: CASSYGLAGVGEQYF. The CDR3 region has the DNA TGTGCCAGCAGTTACGGACTAGCGGGAGTAGGCGAGCAGTACTTC.

The V gene is TRBV7-2, the J gene TRBJ2-5; 8 bases match TRBD1. The CDR3 runs to 16 residues. With 5 bases clipped from V and 7 bases from J, the junction kept 15 bases outside the gene matches. CDR1 and CDR2 from the germline V gene are SGHTA and FQGNSA. CDR3 coding DNA: TGTGCCAGCAGCATATCCTCCGGGACAGGCCTCAGGACCCAGTACTTC. Translating gives CASSISSGTGLRTQYF. The full variable domain, in which reference TRBV7-2 and TRBJ2-5 provide the parts outside the CDR3, is GAGVSQSPSNKVTEKGKDVELRCDPISGHTALYWYRQSLGQGLEFLIYFQGNSAPDKSGLPSDRFSAERTGGSVSTLTIQRTQQEDSAVYLCASSISSGTGLRTQYFGPGTRLLVL.

The V and J genes are TRBV29-1 and TRBJ2-1; D gene uncertain. The CDR3 has 12 residues. From germline, CDR1 is SQVTM and CDR2 ANQGSEA. V was pared by 3 bases and J by 7 bases, with 10 bases between. The CDR3 region is CSVDGIGNEQFF. As DNA, the CDR3 is TGCAGCGTTGACGGTATTGGGAATGAGCAGTTCTTC.

The chain employs TRBV7-6 and TRBJ1-5; 10 bases fit TRBD1. Germline V lookup: CDR1 SGHVS, CDR2 FNYEAQ. V gave up 6 bases and J gave up 6 bases; unmatched junction bases: 5. The CDR3 contains 14 residues. The CDR3 DNA sequence: TGTGCCAGCAGTCCGACAGGGGGCTTTCAGCCCCAGCATTTT. Protein sequence: CASSPTGGFQPQHF.

The chain links TRBV19 to TRBJ1-6; D not certain. Germline CDR1 and CDR2: LNHDA and SQIVND (reference sequence). Trimming stripped 8 bases from V and 3 bases from J, with 5 bases between. This CDR3 region has 12 residues. The CDR3 nucleotides are TGTGCCAGTTGTTTCTATAATTCACCCCTCCACTTT. It is translated as CASCFYNSPLHF.

This clone was found a few times. The CDR3 bases are TGCAGCGTTTCACTCGGGACCATTCGTTATGGCTACACCTTC. It is translated as CSVSLGTIRYGYTF. The chain has TRBV29-1 and TRBJ1-2; a weak D match, TRBD1 (5 bases). The CDR3 is 14 amino acids. In germline, CDR1 is SQVTM, CDR2 ANQGSEA. V was pared by 5 bases and J by 5 bases, with 18 bases between.

The chain recombines TRBV5-1 with TRBJ2-3; no clear D. Germline assignment: CDR1 SGHRS and CDR2 YFSETQ. The germline V and J ends were trimmed by 2 bases and 4 bases, with 14 bases remaining between them. This CDR3 has 15 amino acids. CDR3 amino acids: CASSFGRTYSDTQYF. CDR3 bases: TGCGCCAGCAGCTTTGGACGTACCTATTCAGATACGCAGTATTTT.

The CDR3 here is CASSLNTGELFF. The CDR3 DNA sequence: TGTGCCAGCAGCTTGAACACCGGGGAGCTGTTTTTT. V is TRBV7-9 and J is TRBJ2-2; D unclear. Germline CDR1 and CDR2: SEHNR and FQNEAQ (reference sequence). This CDR3 comprises 12 residues. V shed 3 bases and J shed 1 base, with 0 bases lying between them.

V and J are TRBV6-6 and TRBJ2-7; 9 bases line up with TRBD1. Trimming removed 6 bases from V and 4 bases from J; junction bases left unmatched: 10. CDR3 length: 15 amino acids. Germline CDR1 and CDR2: MNHNY and SVGAGI (reference sequence). CDR3 bases: TGTGCCAGCAGCTCTCCCGGGACAGGGCTATACGAGCAGTACTTC. This codes for CASSSPGTGLYEQYF.

The J gene is TRBJ1-4, the V gene TRBV4-2; D possibly corresponds to TRBD1 (5 bases). The CDR3 sequence is 16 residues long. V lost 0 bases and J 4 bases, leaving 12 bases between the germline ends. Germline V CDR1 and CDR2: LGHNA, YNFKEQ. CDR3 residues: CASSQELGQLNEKLFF. In DNA form, the CDR3 reads TGTGCCAGCAGCCAAGAATTGGGGCAGCTTAATGAAAAACTGTTTTTT.

This chain links TRBV7-2 with TRBJ2-7, with 12 nucleotides matching TRBD1. The V and J ends lost 8 bases and 3 bases, in that order; junction bases with no gene match: 5. CDR1 SGHTA and CDR2 FQGNSA come from the germline V gene. This CDR3 spans 14 amino acids. The CDR3 loop reads CASARDRGLYEQYF. Written as DNA, the CDR3 is TGTGCCAGCGCCCGGGACAGGGGGCTCTACGAGCAGTACTTC.

The chain carries TRBV5-8 and TRBJ1-2; D possibly corresponds to TRBD1 (5 bases). Germline lookup yields CDR1 SGHTS and CDR2 YDEGEE. V lost 2 bases, J lost 4 bases, and 9 bases lay in between. The CDR3 loop spans 13 amino acids. DNA for the CDR3: TGTGCCAGCAGCTTCCAGGGAATCTATGGCTACACCTTC. Translating it yields CASSFQGIYGYTF.

The chain links TRBV6-1 to TRBJ2-1, with 11 bases matching TRBD1. V was clipped by 6 bases and J by 5 bases; unmatched bases: 3. The germline V gene encodes CDR1 MNHNS and CDR2 SASEGT. This CDR3 contains 14 residues. The CDR3 nucleotides read TGTGCCAGCAGGGACAGGGGGCTAAACAATGAGCAGTTCTTC. Translation: CASRDRGLNNEQFF.

J is TRBJ1-4 and V is TRBV4-1; D gene ambiguous. Per the germline V gene, CDR1 is MGHRA and CDR2 is YSYEKL. Trimming took off 8 bases at V and 0 bases at J, with 13 bases between the two ends. The CDR3 has 15 amino acids. The DNA for the CDR3 is TGCGCCAGCGGGCCCTTCTATGCAACTAATGAAAAACTGTTTTTT. Its protein product is CASGPFYATNEKLFF.

This sequence joins TRBV6-4 and TRBJ2-3; perhaps TRBD2 as D (5 bases). This CDR3 has 14 amino acids. The germline V gene has CDR1 MRHNA and CDR2 SNTAGT. Trimming removed 0 bases at V and 3 bases at J, with 7 bases between. In DNA form, the CDR3 reads TGTGCCAGCAGTGACTCGTGGGAGACAGATACGCAGTATTTT. Translated: CASSDSWETDTQYF.

This chain links TRBV12-5 with TRBJ2-1; D tentatively fits TRBD1 or TRBD2 (5 bases each). The CDR3 contains 16 residues. The germline V and J ends were trimmed by 0 bases and 5 bases, with 14 bases remaining between them. The V gene's germline CDR1 is LGHNT and CDR2 FRNRAP. The CDR3: CASGLVLGASNNEQFF. In DNA, the CDR3 is TGTGCTAGTGGTTTGGTACTAGGGGCTAGCAACAATGAGCAGTTCTTC. Using reference TRBV12-5 and TRBJ2-1 for the parts outside the CDR3, the full variable domain is DARVTQTPRHKVTEMGQEVTMRCQPILGHNTVFWYRQTMMQGLELLAYFRNRAPLDDSGMPKDRFSAEMPDATLATLKIQPSEPRDSAVYFCASGLVLGASNNEQFFGPGTRLTVL.

This clone was observed a single time. The chain is built from TRBV19 and TRBJ1-1; D gene unclear. Germline assignment: CDR1 LNHDA and CDR2 SQIVND (reference sequence). With 3 bases removed from V and 3 bases from J, the gap between germline ends came to 8 bases. The CDR3 loop spans 13 amino acids. The CDR3 region has the DNA TGTGCCAGTAGTATGGGTCTGTACACTGAAGCTTTCTTT. It encodes CASSMGLYTEAFF.

This clone showed up just once. This chain joins TRBV2 and TRBJ2-6; D is uncertain. V was shortened by 3 bases and J by 12 bases, with 15 bases between the two germline ends. CDR1 is SNHLY and CDR2 is FYNNEI in the germline V gene. There are 14 residues in the CDR3. The DNA for the CDR3 is TGTGCCAGCAGTGACTCCACTCTGGCATCCGTCCTGACTTTC. Protein sequence: CASSDSTLASVLTF.

This rearrangement joins TRBV14 to TRBJ1-2; no definite D call. The V and J ends lost 0 bases and 3 bases respectively, with 14 bases between them. Per germline, CDR1 SGHDN and CDR2 FVKESK. The CDR3 is made up of 16 amino acids. This CDR3 is CASSQEGGRLDYGYTF. Written as DNA, the CDR3 is TGTGCCAGCAGCCAAGAAGGTGGGAGACTGGACTATGGCTACACCTTC.

V and J are TRBV11-3 and TRBJ2-7, with D perhaps matching TRBD1 (6 bases). Trimming removed 5 bases at V and 3 bases at J, with 20 bases between. The length of the CDR3 is 16 residues. Germline CDR1 reads SGHNT; CDR2 reads YENEEA. CDR3 sequence (DNA): TGTGCCAGCAGCATGGGACAAGCTATCTCCTACTACGAGCAGTACTTC. This gives the protein CASSMGQAISYYEQYF. The full variable domain, rest sourced from reference TRBV11-3 and TRBJ2-7, is EAGVVQSPRYKIIEKKQPVAFWCNPISGHNTLYWYLQNLGQGPELLIRYENEEAVDDSQLPKDRFSAERLKGVDSTLKIQPAELGDSAVYLCASSMGQAISYYEQYFGPGTRLTVT.

The V gene is TRBV10-3, the J gene TRBJ2-1; 12 nucleotides agree with TRBD2. The CDR3 is made up of 15 amino acids. Germline CDR1 reads ENHRY; CDR2 reads SYGVKD. The V segment lost 4 bases and the J segment 12 bases; nucleotides outside the gene matches: 10. In DNA, the CDR3 is TGTGCCATCAGTGGGACTAGCGGGACCAACCGCAGGCAGTTCTTC. This sequence encodes CAISGTSGTNRRQFF.

V and J are TRBV25-1 and TRBJ2-5, with D uncertain. Germline loops: CDR1 MGHDK, CDR2 SYGVNS. The CDR3 runs to 13 residues. The V gene lost 5 bases and the J gene lost 5 bases, with 12 bases spanning the gap. The CDR3 bases are TGTGCCAGCAGTAATGAAGGGCGGGAGACCCAGTACTTC. This encodes CASSNEGRETQYF.